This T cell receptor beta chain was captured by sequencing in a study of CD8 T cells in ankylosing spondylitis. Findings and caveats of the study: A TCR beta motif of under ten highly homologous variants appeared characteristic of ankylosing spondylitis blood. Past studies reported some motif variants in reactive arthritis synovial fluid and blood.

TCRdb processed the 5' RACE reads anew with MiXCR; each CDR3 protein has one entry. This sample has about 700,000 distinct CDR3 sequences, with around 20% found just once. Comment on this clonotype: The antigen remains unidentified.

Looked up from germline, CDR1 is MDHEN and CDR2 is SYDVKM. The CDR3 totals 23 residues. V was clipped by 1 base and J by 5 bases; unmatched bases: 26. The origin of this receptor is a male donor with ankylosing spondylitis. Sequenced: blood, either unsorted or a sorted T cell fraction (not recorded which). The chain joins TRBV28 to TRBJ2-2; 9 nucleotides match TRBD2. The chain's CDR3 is CASSLSGLALTKSKPHRTGELFF. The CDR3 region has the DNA TGTGCCAGCAGTTTATCAGGACTAGCGTTAACTAAGTCAAAACCTCACCGGACCGGGGAGCTGTTTTTT.